This TCR beta chain was retrieved from a study of response to subunit inactivated influenza vaccine (dated by TCRdb to the late 2010s). Concerning the study at large: Deep quantitative T cell receptor repertoire profiling was used in the study to track responses to a trivalent subunit inactivated influenza vaccine.

The CDR3 covers 15 residues, taking in both the cysteine and the phenylalanine. Here the CDR3 DNA is all that survives: 45 bases in frame from base 1. The germline ends are 8 bases apart after V is trimmed by 0 bases and J by 0 bases. The CDR1 and CDR2 encoded by the germline V gene are SGHRS and YFSETQ. What the study reported, not specific to this receptor: It was suggested by the authors that each seasonal influenza vaccination may recruit only a limited number of new T cells.

The library was generated by RT-PCR. Sequencing instrument: Illumina HiSeq 2500. In TCRdb, the public reads were trimmed at Q25 with fastp and aligned with MiXCR, with productive beta chains retained. Rows matching on CDR3 protein sequence are summarized as one entry with the most common DNA and genes. The sample table records 500,000 to 550,000 distinct CDR3 sequences; 6.5% to 8% of these occur just once. The top ten clonotypes cover over 10% of the sample. This clonotype was observed at least ten times. This clone's antigen is unknown. No base quality values were provided; no much bigger clone lies one nucleotide off.

This TCR came from a man aged 50 to 69 who received an inactivated influenza vaccine. Donor details come from another sample of the same person, matched by shared clones. The input for sequencing was PBMCs from blood, taken approximately 25 months after vaccination. Here the chain combines TRBV5-1 and TRBJ2-3, with the identity of the D gene unclear. This receptor carries the CDR3 CASSLDVQSTDTQYF. The DNA sequence is as follows: TGCGCCAGCAGCTTGGATGTCCAGAGCACAGATACGCAGTATTTT.